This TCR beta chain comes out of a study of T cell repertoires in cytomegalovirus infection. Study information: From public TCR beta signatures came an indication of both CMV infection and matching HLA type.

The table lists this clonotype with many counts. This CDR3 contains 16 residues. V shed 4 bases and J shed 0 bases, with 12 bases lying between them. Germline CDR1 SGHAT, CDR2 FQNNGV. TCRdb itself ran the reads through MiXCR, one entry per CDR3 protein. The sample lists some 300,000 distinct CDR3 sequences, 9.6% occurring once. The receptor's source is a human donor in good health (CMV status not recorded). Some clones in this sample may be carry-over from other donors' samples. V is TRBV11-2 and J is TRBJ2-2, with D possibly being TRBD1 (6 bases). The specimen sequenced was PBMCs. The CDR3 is CASSSRTVANTGELFF. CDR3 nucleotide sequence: TGTGCCAGCAGCTCTCGGACAGTCGCGAACACCGGGGAGCTGTTTTTT.